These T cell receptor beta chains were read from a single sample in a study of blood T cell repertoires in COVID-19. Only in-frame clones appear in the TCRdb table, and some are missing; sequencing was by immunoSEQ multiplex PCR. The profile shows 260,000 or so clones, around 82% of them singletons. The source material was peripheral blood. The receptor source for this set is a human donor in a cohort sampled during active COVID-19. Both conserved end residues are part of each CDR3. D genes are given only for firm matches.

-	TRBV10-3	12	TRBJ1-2	CAISAARVEYTF	TGTGCCATCAGTGCGGCCAGGGTAGAATACACCTTC
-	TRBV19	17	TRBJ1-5	CASTSTYRAISNQPQHF	TGTGCCAGTACCTCTACCTACAGGGCTATTAGCAATCAGCCCCAGCATTTT
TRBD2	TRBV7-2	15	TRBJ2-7	CASSSLRGDTYEQYF	TGTGCCAGCAGCTCCCTGCGGGGGGACACCTACGAGCAGTACTTC
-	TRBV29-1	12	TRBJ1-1	CSVVVGDTEAFF	TGCAGCGTCGTGGTAGGGGACACTGAAGCTTTCTTT
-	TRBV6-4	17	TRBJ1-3	CASSDSRAQTAGNTIYF	TGTGCCAGCAGTGACTCTAGGGCCCAGACAGCTGGAAACACCATATATTTT
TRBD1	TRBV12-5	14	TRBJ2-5	CASGTWTGGETQYF	TGTGCTAGTGGTACCTGGACAGGGGGAGAGACCCAGTACTTC
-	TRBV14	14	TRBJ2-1	CASSQGPWGYEQFF	TGTGCCAGCAGCCAAGGTCCTTGGGGCTATGAGCAGTTCTTC
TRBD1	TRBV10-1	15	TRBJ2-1	CASSETGTAYNEQFF	TGCGCCAGCAGTGAAACCGGGACAGCATACAATGAGCAGTTCTTC
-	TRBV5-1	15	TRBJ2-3	CASSFGTPRTDTQYF	TGCGCCAGCAGCTTCGGGACACCACGCACAGATACGCAGTATTTT
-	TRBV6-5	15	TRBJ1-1	CASSYETGMNTEAFF	TGTGCCAGCAGTTACGAGACAGGAATGAACACTGAAGCTTTCTTT
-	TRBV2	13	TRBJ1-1	CASSDGSDGEAFF	TGTGCCAGCAGTGATGGGAGTGACGGTGAAGCTTTCTTT
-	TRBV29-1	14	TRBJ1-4	CSVEGTSTNEKLFF	TGCAGCGTCGAGGGCACATCAACTAATGAAAAACTGTTTTTT
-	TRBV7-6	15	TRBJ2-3	CASSLGGPVEGTQYF	TGTGCCAGCAGCTTAGGGGGCCCAGTTGAAGGTACGCAGTATTTT
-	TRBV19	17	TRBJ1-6	CASSIQYWTQRDSPLHF	TGTGCCAGTAGTATACAGTACTGGACTCAGCGGGATTCACCCCTCCACTTT